A selection of T cell receptor beta chains follows, all from one sample in a study of CD8+CD57+ T cells in acquired aplastic anemia. TCRdb ran MiXCR on the reads and lists one entry per CDR3 protein. The table lists around 200,000 distinct CDR3 sequences, about 59% of them singletons. Sequencing was performed on sorted CD4+, CD8+, or CD8+CD57+ T cells (not recorded which) from PBMCs. The receptors were sampled from a human donor in good health. CDR3s include the opening cysteine and the closing phenylalanine or tryptophan. Each record gives: clone size, D gene, V gene, J gene, CDR3 DNA, CDR3 protein. The D gene is left open where the match is weak. Expanded clones are given a class, and other clones once, few, many or no size at all.

clone_size: NA
d_call: NA
v_call: TRBV19
j_call: TRBJ1-1
cdr3_nt: TGTGCCAGTAGTATAGTTCGAGACACTGAAGCTTTCTTT
cdr3_aa: CASSIVRDTEAFF

clone_size: NA
d_call: NA
v_call: TRBV9
j_call: TRBJ2-7
cdr3_nt: TGTGCCAGCAGCGCCGTGGGGACCGACTCCTACGAGCAGTACTTC
cdr3_aa: CASSAVGTDSYEQYF

clone_size: NA
d_call: NA
v_call: TRBV27
j_call: TRBJ1-1
cdr3_nt: TGTGCCAGCAGTTACGCGTCGGGCACTGAAGCTTTCTTT
cdr3_aa: CASSYASGTEAFF

clone_size: NA
d_call: TRBD1
v_call: TRBV4-2
j_call: TRBJ2-3
cdr3_nt: TGTGCCAGCAGCCAAGGAAGGGACAGGGGTTTTTTAGATACGCAGTATTTT
cdr3_aa: CASSQGRDRGFLDTQYF

clone_size: NA
d_call: NA
v_call: TRBV7-2
j_call: TRBJ2-2
cdr3_nt: TGTGCCAGCAGCTTAGTTAGGAGTACCACCGGGGAGCTGTTTTTT
cdr3_aa: CASSLVRSTTGELFF

clone_size: NA
d_call: TRBD1
v_call: TRBV7-9
j_call: TRBJ1-5
cdr3_nt: TGTGCCAGCAGCCCAGGGACAGGGAGTTTTGAGCCCCAGCATTTT
cdr3_aa: CASSPGTGSFEPQHF

clone_size: few
d_call: TRBD1
v_call: TRBV20-1
j_call: TRBJ1-2
cdr3_nt: TGCAGCGTCCAACGACAGGGCTATGGCTACACCTTC
cdr3_aa: CSVQRQGYGYTF

clone_size: many
d_call: NA
v_call: TRBV7-8
j_call: TRBJ2-3
cdr3_nt: TGTGCCAGCAGCTCGTCTAGCACAGATACGCAGTATTTT
cdr3_aa: CASSSSSTDTQYF

clone_size: NA
d_call: TRBD2
v_call: TRBV19
j_call: TRBJ2-4
cdr3_nt: TGTGCCAGTACCTCAGCGGGAGGTATAAACATTCAGTACTTC
cdr3_aa: CASTSAGGINIQYF

clone_size: NA
d_call: NA
v_call: TRBV12-3/TRBV12-4
j_call: TRBJ1-5
cdr3_nt: TGTGCCAGCAGTTCGGCCAATCAGCCCCAGCATTTT
cdr3_aa: CASSSANQPQHF

clone_size: NA
d_call: NA
v_call: TRBV7-9
j_call: TRBJ1-4
cdr3_nt: TGTGCCAGCAGCTTACAGCCAACTAATGAAAAACTGTTTTTT
cdr3_aa: CASSLQPTNEKLFF

clone_size: NA
d_call: NA
v_call: TRBV9
j_call: TRBJ1-2
cdr3_nt: TGTGCCGGCAGCCCCAGTGTAACCTATGGCTACACCTTC
cdr3_aa: CAGSPSVTYGYTF

clone_size: NA
d_call: NA
v_call: TRBV5-1
j_call: TRBJ2-7
cdr3_nt: TGCGCCAGCAGCTTGGGGGGAAATGCTATCGGGGAGCAGTACTTC
cdr3_aa: CASSLGGNAIGEQYF

clone_size: NA
d_call: TRBD2
v_call: TRBV5-4
j_call: TRBJ2-5
cdr3_nt: TGTGCCAGCAGCTTCGGTAGCGGGGGGCCGGGGGAGACCCAGTACTTC
cdr3_aa: CASSFGSGGPGETQYF

clone_size: many
d_call: TRBD1
v_call: TRBV4-1
j_call: TRBJ1-5
cdr3_nt: TGCGCCAGCAGTCTGACAGGGAGTCAGCCCCAGCATTTT
cdr3_aa: CASSLTGSQPQHF

clone_size: NA
d_call: TRBD1
v_call: TRBV19
j_call: TRBJ2-7
cdr3_nt: TGTGCCAGTAGGCCCCGGGACAGGGCACGGGGCGAGCAGTACTTC
cdr3_aa: CASRPRDRARGEQYF

clone_size: NA
d_call: NA
v_call: TRBV19
j_call: TRBJ2-7
cdr3_nt: TGTGCCAGTAGTATATCTCCCGGGACCAGGTACCACGAGCAGTACTTC
cdr3_aa: CASSISPGTRYHEQYF

clone_size: NA
d_call: NA
v_call: TRBV7-2
j_call: TRBJ1-5
cdr3_nt: TGTGCCAGCAGCTTAGGGCGGGAGCCCCAGCATTTT
cdr3_aa: CASSLGREPQHF

clone_size: NA
d_call: NA
v_call: TRBV2
j_call: TRBJ2-3
cdr3_nt: TGTGCCAGCAGGTTGGAAGATACGCAGTATTTT
cdr3_aa: CASRLEDTQYF

clone_size: NA
d_call: TRBD1
v_call: TRBV7-2
j_call: TRBJ2-7
cdr3_nt: TGTGCCAGCAGCACCGGACAGGGGGCGAGCGAGCAGTACTTC
cdr3_aa: CASSTGQGASEQYF

clone_size: many
d_call: NA
v_call: TRBV4-3
j_call: TRBJ1-2
cdr3_nt: TGCGCCAGCAGCCAAGAAGGGGGAGCGGGGTATGGCTACACCTTC
cdr3_aa: CASSQEGGAGYGYTF

clone_size: NA
d_call: NA
v_call: TRBV19
j_call: TRBJ2-7
cdr3_nt: TGTGCCAGTAGTATAGCGGCAGGTCCCTTTTACGAGCAGTACTTC
cdr3_aa: CASSIAAGPFYEQYF

clone_size: NA
d_call: NA
v_call: TRBV7-2
j_call: TRBJ2-3
cdr3_nt: TGTGCCAGCAGCTTAGAATACGGCACAGATACGCAGTATTTT
cdr3_aa: CASSLEYGTDTQYF

clone_size: NA
d_call: TRBD1
v_call: TRBV4-2
j_call: TRBJ1-6
cdr3_nt: TGTGCCAGCAGCCGGCCGGGACAGGAAAATTCACCCCTCCACTTT
cdr3_aa: CASSRPGQENSPLHF

clone_size: once
d_call: TRBD2
v_call: TRBV15
j_call: TRBJ2-1
cdr3_nt: TGTGCCACCAGCAGAGGACTAGCGGGATACAATGAGCAGTTCTTC
cdr3_aa: CATSRGLAGYNEQFF

clone_size: NA
d_call: NA
v_call: TRBV24-1
j_call: TRBJ2-1
cdr3_nt: TGTGCCACCAGTGCTAACTACAATGAGCAGTTCTTC
cdr3_aa: CATSANYNEQFF

clone_size: NA
d_call: TRBD1
v_call: TRBV2
j_call: TRBJ1-3
cdr3_nt: TGTGCCAGCAGTGAATTGCTGGACAGGGTAGCTGGAAACATCATATATTTT
cdr3_aa: CASSELLDRVAGNIIYF

clone_size: once
d_call: TRBD2
v_call: TRBV20-1
j_call: TRBJ2-7
cdr3_nt: TGCAGTGCTAGAGGTTTTGCGGGAGGGCGTGAGCAGTACTTC
cdr3_aa: CSARGFAGGREQYF

clone_size: NA
d_call: NA
v_call: TRBV4-2
j_call: TRBJ1-6
cdr3_nt: TGTGCCGGCGGCTGGGGAGGGCTATCGCGCTCGGATAATTCACCCCTCCACTTT
cdr3_aa: CAGGWGGLSRSDNSPLHF

clone_size: NA
d_call: NA
v_call: TRBV24-1
j_call: TRBJ2-7
cdr3_nt: TGTGCCACCATTGGTGGCGGGCCTGACTACGAGCAGTACTTC
cdr3_aa: CATIGGGPDYEQYF

clone_size: NA
d_call: TRBD2
v_call: TRBV5-8
j_call: TRBJ2-7
cdr3_nt: TGTGCCAGCAGCTTGGCGGGGGGAGCTCCTCATCAGCAGTACTTC
cdr3_aa: CASSLAGGAPHQQYF

clone_size: NA
d_call: NA
v_call: TRBV5-4
j_call: TRBJ2-3
cdr3_nt: TGTGCCAGCCGACCCGGAGGTGGCGCAGATACGCAGTATTTT
cdr3_aa: CASRPGGGADTQYF

clone_size: NA
d_call: TRBD2
v_call: TRBV20-1
j_call: TRBJ2-7
cdr3_nt: TGCAGTGCTAGTCGGCTAGCGGGAGGTTATACCTACGAGCAGTACTTC
cdr3_aa: CSASRLAGGYTYEQYF

clone_size: NA
d_call: NA
v_call: TRBV2
j_call: TRBJ1-3
cdr3_nt: TGTGCCAGCAGTGGAGCGCAGTCAGGCGGAAACACCACATATTTT
cdr3_aa: CASSGAQSGGNTTYF

clone_size: NA
d_call: NA
v_call: TRBV19
j_call: TRBJ2-1
cdr3_nt: TGTGCCAGTAGTGGTAGGGAATGGAATGAGCAGTTCTTC
cdr3_aa: CASSGREWNEQFF

clone_size: many
d_call: NA
v_call: TRBV12-3/TRBV12-4
j_call: TRBJ1-5
cdr3_nt: TGTGCCAGCAGTTTATACGGAGCAGGGGCAAATCAGCCCCAGCATTTT
cdr3_aa: CASSLYGAGANQPQHF

clone_size: NA
d_call: TRBD2
v_call: TRBV12-3/TRBV12-4
j_call: TRBJ2-5
cdr3_nt: TGTGCCATCAGGGAGGGCGGGGAAGAGACCCAGTACTTC
cdr3_aa: CAIREGGEETQYF

clone_size: NA
d_call: TRBD1
v_call: TRBV5-1
j_call: TRBJ2-7
cdr3_nt: TGCGCCAGCAGCTGGGGACAGAGCTACGAGCAGTACTTC
cdr3_aa: CASSWGQSYEQYF

clone_size: NA
d_call: NA
v_call: TRBV15
j_call: TRBJ1-1
cdr3_nt: TGTGCCACCAGCAGAGGGTACAGGGAGACTGAAGCTTTCTTT
cdr3_aa: CATSRGYRETEAFF

clone_size: NA
d_call: NA
v_call: TRBV10-3
j_call: TRBJ2-3
cdr3_nt: TGTGCCAGCAACCGGGACGAAGGCACAGATACGCAGTATTTT
cdr3_aa: CASNRDEGTDTQYF

clone_size: once
d_call: NA
v_call: TRBV5-1
j_call: TRBJ2-1
cdr3_nt: TGCGCCAGCAGCACCACAGGGTCGATGAACAATGAGCAGTTCTTC
cdr3_aa: CASSTTGSMNNEQFF

clone_size: NA
d_call: NA
v_call: TRBV12-3/TRBV12-4
j_call: TRBJ2-2
cdr3_nt: TGTGCCAGCAGCCCCTCCGGATCACACAGGGAGCTAAACACCGGGGAGCTGTTTTTT
cdr3_aa: CASSPSGSHRELNTGELFF

clone_size: many
d_call: TRBD1
v_call: TRBV29-1
j_call: TRBJ2-1
cdr3_nt: TGCAGCGTTGAAGACAACAGGGGGCTTATCAATGAGCAGTTCTTC
cdr3_aa: CSVEDNRGLINEQFF

clone_size: few
d_call: NA
v_call: TRBV5-1
j_call: TRBJ2-7
cdr3_nt: TGCGCCAGCAGCTTGGACCAAAGCTACGAGCAGTACTTC
cdr3_aa: CASSLDQSYEQYF

clone_size: NA
d_call: TRBD2
v_call: TRBV20-1
j_call: TRBJ2-7
cdr3_nt: TGCAGTGCGAGACTAGCGGGGGGGCCTGGCGAGCAGTACTTC
cdr3_aa: CSARLAGGPGEQYF

clone_size: NA
d_call: TRBD2
v_call: TRBV7-7
j_call: TRBJ2-1
cdr3_nt: TGTGCTAGCAGCTTAGGGGGCCCTGCTAGCGGGGGTGAGCAGTTCTTC
cdr3_aa: CASSLGGPASGGEQFF

clone_size: many
d_call: NA
v_call: TRBV25-1
j_call: TRBJ2-6
cdr3_nt: TGTGCCAGCAGCTCTTATAACAGGAACTCTGGGGCCAACGTCCTGACTTTC
cdr3_aa: CASSSYNRNSGANVLTF

clone_size: many
d_call: NA
v_call: TRBV6-5
j_call: TRBJ2-1
cdr3_nt: TGTGCCAGCACCAATGCAGGGTACCTGGTAGCTGAGCAGTTCTTC
cdr3_aa: CASTNAGYLVAEQFF

clone_size: many
d_call: TRBD2
v_call: TRBV30
j_call: TRBJ2-7
cdr3_nt: TGTGCCTGGACCTGGGCGGGGGTCGAGGGGGAGCAGTACTTC
cdr3_aa: CAWTWAGVEGEQYF

clone_size: many
d_call: NA
v_call: TRBV6-5
j_call: TRBJ2-2
cdr3_nt: TGTGCCAGCAGCGGAGAATACCTGAACACCGGGGAGCTGTTTTTT
cdr3_aa: CASSGEYLNTGELFF

clone_size: few
d_call: NA
v_call: TRBV7-9
j_call: TRBJ2-7
cdr3_nt: TGTGCCAGCAGCTTGATAGGAGGGGTCGCCTACGAGCAGTACTTC
cdr3_aa: CASSLIGGVAYEQYF

clone_size: few
d_call: NA
v_call: TRBV3-1
j_call: TRBJ2-2
cdr3_nt: TGTGCCAGCAGCCAATTAGGGGACCCCGGGGAGCTGTTTTTT
cdr3_aa: CASSQLGDPGELFF

clone_size: many
d_call: NA
v_call: TRBV4-2
j_call: TRBJ1-5
cdr3_nt: TGTGCCAGCAGCCAGACTGAAAGGGATAGCAATCAGCCCCAGCATTTT
cdr3_aa: CASSQTERDSNQPQHF